This T cell receptor beta chain is drawn from a study of identical twins. Overall study results and limits: Excess twin sharing in beta out-of-frame sequences was weaker.

The length of the CDR3 is 16 residues. The germline V gene encodes CDR1 DFQATT and CDR2 SNEGSKA (reference sequence). Trimming took off 1 base at V and 0 bases at J, with 15 bases between the two ends. Of note for this clonotype: Its target is not known.

TCRdb re-analysed the 5' RACE reads in MiXCR, keeping a single row per CDR3 protein. The profile shows about 660,000 distinct CDR3 sequences, over 8.5% of them singletons. These data also formed part of another study, on yellow fever vaccine responses in identical twins.

The chain carries TRBV20-1 and TRBJ1-1; D unresolved. The sample comprised PBMCs. The origin of this receptor is a woman aged 18-35 years in good health. The CDR3 sequence is CSARAEIGWMNTEAFF. The CDR3 DNA reads as TGCAGTGCTAGAGCCGAAATAGGGTGGATGAACACTGAAGCTTTCTTT.